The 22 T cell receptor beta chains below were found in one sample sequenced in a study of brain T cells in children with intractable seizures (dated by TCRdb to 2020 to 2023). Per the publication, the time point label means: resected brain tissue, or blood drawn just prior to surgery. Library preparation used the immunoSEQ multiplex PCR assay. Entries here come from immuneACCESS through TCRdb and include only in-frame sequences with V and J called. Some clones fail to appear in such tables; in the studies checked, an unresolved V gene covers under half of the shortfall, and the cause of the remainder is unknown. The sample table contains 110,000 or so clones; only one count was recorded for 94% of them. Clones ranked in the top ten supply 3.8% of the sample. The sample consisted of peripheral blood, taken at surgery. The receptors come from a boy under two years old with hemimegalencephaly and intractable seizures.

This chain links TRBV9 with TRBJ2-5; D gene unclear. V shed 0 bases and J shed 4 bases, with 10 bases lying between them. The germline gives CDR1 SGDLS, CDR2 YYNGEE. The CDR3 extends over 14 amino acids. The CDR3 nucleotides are TGTGCCAGCAGCGTAGCTCTTGCTTCAGAGACCCAGTACTTC. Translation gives CASSVALASETQYF.

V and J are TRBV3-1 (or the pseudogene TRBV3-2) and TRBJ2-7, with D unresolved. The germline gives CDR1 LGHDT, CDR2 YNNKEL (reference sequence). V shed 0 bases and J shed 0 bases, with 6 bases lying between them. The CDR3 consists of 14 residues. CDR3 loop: CASSQDWISYEQYF. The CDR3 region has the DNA TGTGCCAGCAGCCAAGATTGGATCTCCTACGAGCAGTACTTC.

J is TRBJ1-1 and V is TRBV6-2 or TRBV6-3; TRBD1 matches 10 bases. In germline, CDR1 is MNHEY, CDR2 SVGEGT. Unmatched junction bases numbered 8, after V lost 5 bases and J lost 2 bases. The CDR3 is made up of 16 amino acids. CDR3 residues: CASSDRDRGPNTEAFF. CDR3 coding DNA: TGTGCCAGCAGTGACCGGGACAGGGGACCCAACACTGAAGCTTTCTTT.

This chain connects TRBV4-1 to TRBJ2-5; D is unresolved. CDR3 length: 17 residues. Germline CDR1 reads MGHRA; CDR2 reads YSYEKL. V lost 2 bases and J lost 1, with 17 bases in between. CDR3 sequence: CASSQIGPWQPQETQYF. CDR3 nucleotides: TGCGCCAGCAGCCAAATAGGCCCGTGGCAGCCCCAAGAGACCCAGTACTTC.

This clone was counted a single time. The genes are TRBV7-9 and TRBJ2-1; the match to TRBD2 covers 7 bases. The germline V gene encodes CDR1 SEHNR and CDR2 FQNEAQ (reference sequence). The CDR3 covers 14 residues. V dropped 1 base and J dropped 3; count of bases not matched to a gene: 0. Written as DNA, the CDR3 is TGTGCCAGCAGCTTAGGGACTAGCTACAATGAGCAGTTCTTC. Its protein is CASSLGTSYNEQFF. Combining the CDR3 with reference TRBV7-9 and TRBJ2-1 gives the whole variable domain DTGVSQNPRHKITKRGQNVTFRCDPISEHNRLYWYRQTLGQGPEFLTYFQNEAQLEKSRLLSDRFSAERPKGSFSTLEIQRTEQGDSAMYLCASSLGTSYNEQFFGPGTRLTVL.

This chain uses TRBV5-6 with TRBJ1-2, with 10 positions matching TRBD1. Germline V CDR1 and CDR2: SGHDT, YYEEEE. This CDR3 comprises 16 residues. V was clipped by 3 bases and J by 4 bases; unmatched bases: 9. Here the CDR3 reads CASSSTGGEGLYGYTF. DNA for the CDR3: TGTGCCAGCAGCTCGACAGGGGGCGAGGGACTCTATGGCTACACCTTC.

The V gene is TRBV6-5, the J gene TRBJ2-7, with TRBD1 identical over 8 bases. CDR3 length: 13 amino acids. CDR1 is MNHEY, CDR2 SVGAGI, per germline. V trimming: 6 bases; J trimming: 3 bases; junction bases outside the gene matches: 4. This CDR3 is CASRGQAIYEQYF. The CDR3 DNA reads TGTGCCAGCAGGGGACAGGCGATCTACGAGCAGTACTTC.

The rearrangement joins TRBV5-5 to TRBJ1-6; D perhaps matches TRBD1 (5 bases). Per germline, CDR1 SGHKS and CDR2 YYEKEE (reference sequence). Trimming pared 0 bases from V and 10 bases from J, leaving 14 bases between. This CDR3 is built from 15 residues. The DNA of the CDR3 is TGTGCCAGCAGCTTGGCCAGGCAGGGAGCCTCACCCCTCCACTTT. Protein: CASSLARQGASPLHF.

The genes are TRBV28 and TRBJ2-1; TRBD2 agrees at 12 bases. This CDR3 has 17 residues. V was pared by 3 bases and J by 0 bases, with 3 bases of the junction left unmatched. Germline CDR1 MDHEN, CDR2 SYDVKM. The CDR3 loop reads CASSLPTSGSSYNEQFF. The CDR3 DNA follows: TGTGCCAGCAGTTTGCCGACTAGCGGGAGCTCCTACAATGAGCAGTTCTTC.

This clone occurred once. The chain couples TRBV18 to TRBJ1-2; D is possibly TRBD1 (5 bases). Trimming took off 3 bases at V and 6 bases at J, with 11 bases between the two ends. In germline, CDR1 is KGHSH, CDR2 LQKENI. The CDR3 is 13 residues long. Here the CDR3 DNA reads TGTGCCAGCTCACCCCAGGGTATCCATGGCTACACCTTC. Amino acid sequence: CASSPQGIHGYTF.

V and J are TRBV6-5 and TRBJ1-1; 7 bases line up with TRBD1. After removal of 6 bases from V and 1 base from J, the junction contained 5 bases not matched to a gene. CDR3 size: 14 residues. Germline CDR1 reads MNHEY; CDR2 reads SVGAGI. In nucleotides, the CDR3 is TGTGCCAGCAGGGAGACAGGGAGGAACACTGAAGCTTTCTTT. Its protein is CASRETGRNTEAFF.

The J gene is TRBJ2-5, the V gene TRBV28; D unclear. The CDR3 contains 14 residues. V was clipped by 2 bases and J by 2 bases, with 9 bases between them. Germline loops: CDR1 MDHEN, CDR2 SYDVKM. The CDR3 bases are TGTGCCAGCAGTTTAATCACGCAGCAAGAGACCCAGTACTTC. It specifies CASSLITQQETQYF.

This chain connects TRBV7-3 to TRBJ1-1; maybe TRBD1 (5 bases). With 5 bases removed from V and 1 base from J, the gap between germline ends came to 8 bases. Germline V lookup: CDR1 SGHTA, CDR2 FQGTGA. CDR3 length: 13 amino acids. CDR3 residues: CASSPTGNTEAFF. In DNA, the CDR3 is TGTGCCAGCAGCCCCACAGGGAACACTGAAGCTTTCTTT.

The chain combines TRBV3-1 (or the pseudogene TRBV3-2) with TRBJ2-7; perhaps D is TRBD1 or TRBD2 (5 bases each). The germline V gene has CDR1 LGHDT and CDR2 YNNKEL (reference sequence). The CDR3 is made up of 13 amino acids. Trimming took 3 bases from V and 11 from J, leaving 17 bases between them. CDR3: CASSQVRGVEKYF. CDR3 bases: TGTGCCAGCAGCCAGGTAAGAGGGGTGGAGAAGTACTTC.

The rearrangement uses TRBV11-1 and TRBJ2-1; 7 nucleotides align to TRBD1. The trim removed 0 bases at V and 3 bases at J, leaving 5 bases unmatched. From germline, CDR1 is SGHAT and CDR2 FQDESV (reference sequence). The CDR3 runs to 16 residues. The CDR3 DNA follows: TGTGCCAGCAGCTTAGCGCTGGCAGGGGGCTACAATGAGCAGTTCTTC. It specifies CASSLALAGGYNEQFF.

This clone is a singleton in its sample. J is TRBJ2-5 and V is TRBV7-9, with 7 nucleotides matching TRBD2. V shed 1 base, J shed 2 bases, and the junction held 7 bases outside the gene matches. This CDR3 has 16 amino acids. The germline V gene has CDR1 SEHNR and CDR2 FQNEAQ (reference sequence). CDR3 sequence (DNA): TGTGCCAGCAGCTTAGTGGGCGGGAGAGGGCAAGAGACCCAGTACTTC. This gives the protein CASSLVGGRGQETQYF.

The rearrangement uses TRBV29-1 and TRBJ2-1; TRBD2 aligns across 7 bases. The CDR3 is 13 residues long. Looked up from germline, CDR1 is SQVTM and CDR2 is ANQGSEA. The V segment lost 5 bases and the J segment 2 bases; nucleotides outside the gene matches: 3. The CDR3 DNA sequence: TGCAGCGTTACTAGCGCAGCCTACAATGAGCAGTTCTTC. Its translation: CSVTSAAYNEQFF.

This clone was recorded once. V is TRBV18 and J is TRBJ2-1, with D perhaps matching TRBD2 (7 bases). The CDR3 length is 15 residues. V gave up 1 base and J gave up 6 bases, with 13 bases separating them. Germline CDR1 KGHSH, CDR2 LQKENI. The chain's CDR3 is CASSPQGGARNEQFF. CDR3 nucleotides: TGTGCCAGCTCACCACAAGGGGGGGCACGCAATGAGCAGTTCTTC. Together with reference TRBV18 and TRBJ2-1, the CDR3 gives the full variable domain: NAGVMQNPRHLVRRRGQEARLRCSPMKGHSHVYWYRQLPEEGLKFMVYLQKENIIDESGMPKERFSAEFPKEGPSILRIQQVVRGDSAAYFCASSPQGGARNEQFFGPGTRLTVL.

CDR3 in DNA: TGTGCCAGCAGTGAACTAGCGGGAGTAGGCGAGCAGTACTTC. Protein: CASSELAGVGEQYF. The chain joins TRBV6-1 to TRBJ2-7; 10 bases align to TRBD2. The ends lost 2 bases at V and 6 bases at J; junction bases unmatched: 4. Germline V CDR1 and CDR2: MNHNS, SASEGT. This CDR3 region has 14 residues.

The CDR3 loop reads CAPGGYEQYF. The CDR3 DNA is TGTGCCCCGGGGGGCTACGAGCAGTACTTC. J is TRBJ2-7 and V is TRBV12-3 or TRBV12-4, with TRBD2 matching 7 bases. J was trimmed by 3 bases and V by 11 bases; bases with no gene match: 1. This CDR3 contains 10 residues.

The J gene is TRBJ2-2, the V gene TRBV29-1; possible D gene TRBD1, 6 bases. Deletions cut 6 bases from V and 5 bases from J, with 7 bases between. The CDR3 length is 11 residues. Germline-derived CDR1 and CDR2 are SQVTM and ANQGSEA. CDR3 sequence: CSVGGTGELFF. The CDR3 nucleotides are TGCAGCGTAGGGGGAACCGGGGAGCTGTTTTTT.

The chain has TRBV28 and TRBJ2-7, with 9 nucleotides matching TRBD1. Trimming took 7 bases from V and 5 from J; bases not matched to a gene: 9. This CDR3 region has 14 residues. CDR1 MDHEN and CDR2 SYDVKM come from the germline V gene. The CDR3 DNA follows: TGTGCCAGCATTACAGGGGGCGCGGGACACGAGCAGTACTTC. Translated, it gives CASITGGAGHEQYF.